The rows below give T cell receptor beta chains drawn from one sample of a study of post-analysis software for immune sequencing data. TCRdb processed the PCR reads anew with MiXCR; each CDR3 protein has one entry. The sample includes a few hundred thousand distinct CDR3 sequences, over 35% of them seen just once. The sample consisted of blood. The origin of the receptors is a girl under 18 with multiple sclerosis. The conserved cysteine and the conserved F or W are not part of the CDR3 here.

V gene: TRBV21-1; CDR3 protein: ASSKARPGAGGLSDTQY
V gene: TRBV20-1; CDR3 protein: SVPTPLYEQY
V gene: TRBV6-1; CDR3 protein: ASSERGRNYEQY
V gene: TRBV28; CDR3 protein: ASSLRGGEETQY
V gene: TRBV5-1; CDR3 protein: ASMGQGSGANVLT
V gene: TRBV5-1; CDR3 protein: ASSAGPGLNSYEQY
V gene: TRBV15; CDR3 protein: ATSRRLAGSCNEQF
V gene: TRBV7-8; CDR3 protein: ASSFHRESSYNEQF
V gene: TRBV6-5; CDR3 protein: ASSYAGTGVQPQH
V gene: TRBV4-1; CDR3 protein: ASSHPGRADNEQF
V gene: TRBV11-2; CDR3 protein: ASSLVAGGTETQY
V gene: TRBV21-1; CDR3 protein: ASSPPRDAHYTDTQY
V gene: TRBV2; CDR3 protein: ASRFGQGYRETQY
V gene: TRBV28; CDR3 protein: ASNLLAEDQY
V gene: TRBV9; CDR3 protein: ASSVESGTSTDTQY
V gene: TRBV4-1; CDR3 protein: ASSQTGTGGISYEQY
V gene: TRBV7-9; CDR3 protein: ASSPTPIYGYT
V gene: TRBV4-2; CDR3 protein: ASSQDRAPTDTQY
V gene: TRBV7-2; CDR3 protein: ASSPRTSGSYEQF
V gene: TRBV14; CDR3 protein: ASSQPGTYEQY
V gene: TRBV5-1; CDR3 protein: ASSLSVQEISYEQY
V gene: TRBV20-1; CDR3 protein: SARDGAGGSQF
V gene: TRBV29-1; CDR3 protein: SVPTGNEQF
V gene: TRBV5-4; CDR3 protein: ASSLQGAYGQY
V gene: TRBV18; CDR3 protein: ASSPRGDVNTEAF
V gene: TRBV5-1; CDR3 protein: ASSMQTSGANTDTQY
V gene: TRBV12-3/TRBV12-4; CDR3 protein: ASSPGSGELF
V gene: TRBV29-1; CDR3 protein: SVEAGAKNIQY
V gene: TRBV29-1; CDR3 protein: SVAVNYNEQF
V gene: TRBV27; CDR3 protein: ASSFAPQNEQF
V gene: TRBV6-1; CDR3 protein: AGKRSSGANVLT
V gene: TRBV12-3/TRBV12-4; CDR3 protein: ASSTSGTEETQY
V gene: TRBV7-3; CDR3 protein: ASSLTPTGVGTDTQY
V gene: TRBV12-3/TRBV12-4; CDR3 protein: ASSLRDRAQETQY
V gene: TRBV27; CDR3 protein: ASRTGAQPQH
V gene: TRBV18; CDR3 protein: ASSPPTSYYGYT
V gene: TRBV28; CDR3 protein: ASGGPNEKLF